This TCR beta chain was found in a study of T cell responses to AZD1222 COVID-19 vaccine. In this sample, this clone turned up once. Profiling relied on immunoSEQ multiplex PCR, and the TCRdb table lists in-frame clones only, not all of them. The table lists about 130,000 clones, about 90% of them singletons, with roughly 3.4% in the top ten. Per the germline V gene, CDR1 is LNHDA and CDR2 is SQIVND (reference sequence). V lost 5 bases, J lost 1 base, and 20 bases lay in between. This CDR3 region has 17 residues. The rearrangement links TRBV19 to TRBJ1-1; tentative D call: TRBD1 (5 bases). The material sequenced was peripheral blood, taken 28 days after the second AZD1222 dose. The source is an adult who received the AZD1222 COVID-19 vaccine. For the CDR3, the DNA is TGTGCCAGTAGTGTGGGCAGGGATTCATTCGGGAACACTGAAGCTTTCTTT. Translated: CASSVGRDSFGNTEAFF. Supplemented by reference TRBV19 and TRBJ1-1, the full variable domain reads DGGITQSPKYLFRKEGQNVTLSCEQNLNHDAMYWYRQDPGQGLRLIYYSQIVNDFQKGDIAEGYSVSREKKESFPLTVTSAQKNPTAFYLCASSVGRDSFGNTEAFFGQGTRLTVV.